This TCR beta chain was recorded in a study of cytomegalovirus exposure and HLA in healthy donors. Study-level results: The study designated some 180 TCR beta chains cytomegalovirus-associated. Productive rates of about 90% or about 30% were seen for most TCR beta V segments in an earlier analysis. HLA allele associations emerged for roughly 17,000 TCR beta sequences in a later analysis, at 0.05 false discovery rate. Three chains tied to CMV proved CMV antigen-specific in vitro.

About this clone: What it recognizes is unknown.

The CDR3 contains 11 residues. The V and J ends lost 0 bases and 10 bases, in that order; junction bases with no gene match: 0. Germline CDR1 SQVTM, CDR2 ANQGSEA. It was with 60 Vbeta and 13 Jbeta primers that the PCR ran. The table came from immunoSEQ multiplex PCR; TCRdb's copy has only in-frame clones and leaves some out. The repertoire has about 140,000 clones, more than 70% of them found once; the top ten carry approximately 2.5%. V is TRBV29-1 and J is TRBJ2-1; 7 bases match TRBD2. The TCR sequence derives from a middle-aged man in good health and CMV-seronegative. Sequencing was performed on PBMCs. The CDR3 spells CSVEEGGEQFF. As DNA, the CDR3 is TGCAGCGTTGAAGAGGGGGGGGAGCAGTTCTTC.